This T cell receptor (beta chain) was recovered during a study of vaccination effects on CD4 cells after COVID-19. Study-wide background: Sample provision by two convalescent patients occurred 16 days and one week before vaccination.

The data were produced by immunoSEQ multiplex PCR, yet TCRdb's version contains in-frame clones alone and is incomplete. This sample carries approximately 60,000 clones, 55% to 75% of them seen once, and the ten largest clones take around 21%. At the end of 10 days of culture, CD4+ T cells were isolated. Comments on this clone: The antigen remains unidentified.

The CDR3 length is 18 residues. This clonotype originated in a human donor who had a prior SARS-CoV-2 infection. The J gene is TRBJ2-1, the V gene TRBV21-1. TRBV21-1 is a pseudogene segment. Sequencing used CD4+ T cells from PBMCs cultured without peptide, obtained before COVID-19 vaccination. The CDR3 spells CASSAVRDATRTYNEQFF. Written as DNA, the CDR3 is TGTGCCAGCAGCGCCGTCCGGGACGCAACTAGGACCTACAATGAGCAGTTCTTC.